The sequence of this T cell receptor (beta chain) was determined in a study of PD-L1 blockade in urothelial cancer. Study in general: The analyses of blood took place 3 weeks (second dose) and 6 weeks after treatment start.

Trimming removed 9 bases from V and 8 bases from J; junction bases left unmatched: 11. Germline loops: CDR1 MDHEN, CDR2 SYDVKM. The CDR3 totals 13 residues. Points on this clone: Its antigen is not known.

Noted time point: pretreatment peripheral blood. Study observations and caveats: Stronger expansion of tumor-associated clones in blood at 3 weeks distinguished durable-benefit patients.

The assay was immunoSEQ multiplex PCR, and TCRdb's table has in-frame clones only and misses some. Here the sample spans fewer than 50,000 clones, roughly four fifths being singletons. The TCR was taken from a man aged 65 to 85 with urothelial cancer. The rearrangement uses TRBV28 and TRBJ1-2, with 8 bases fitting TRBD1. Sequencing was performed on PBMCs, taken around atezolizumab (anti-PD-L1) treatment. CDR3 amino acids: CASGGQGAQGYTF. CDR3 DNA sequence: TGTGCCAGTGGGGGGCAGGGGGCGCAAGGCTACACCTTC.